This T cell receptor (beta chain) emerged from a study of regulatory T cells in long-lasting Graves disease. Study overall: Persistent Graves' disease meant over 5 years of antithyroid drugs with positive TSH receptor antibodies. Study-wide points: Persistent disease preferred TRBV28, TRBJ1-2 and TRBJ2-5; new disease, TRBV20-1 and TRBJ2-1.

Through Arm-PCR of CDR3 regions and iRepertoire HTBI primers, TCR beta libraries were built. TCRdb reanalysed the multiplex PCR reads using MiXCR and keeps one entry per CDR3 protein. Counted here are 450,000 or so distinct CDR3 sequences, around a fifth occurring once; the ten biggest clones make up roughly 13%. CDR3 size: 15 residues. The V and J ends lost 6 bases and 6 bases respectively, with 21 bases between them. Time point specified: persistent/refractory GD, antithyroid drugs over 5 years with positive TRAb. PBMC RNA was the source of the TCR library. Graves' disease diagnosis followed American Thyroid Association guidelines. This clonotype was seen a handful of times. The antigen is undetermined.

This chain joins TRBV12-3 or TRBV12-4 and TRBJ2-7; tentative D call: TRBD2 (7 bases). The sequences come from peripheral blood mononuclear cells (PBMCs), collected when the disease was refractory, from a patient treated with antithyroid drugs. The origin of this receptor is a female donor with Graves disease. The CDR3 region is CASSRGALREREQYF. CDR3 bases: TGTGCCAGCAGCCGGGGGGCCCTCAGGGAACGCGAGCAGTACTTC.